These 32 T cell receptor beta chains were all obtained from the same sample, sequenced in a study of blood T cell repertoires in COVID-19. TCRdb's copy holds only in-frame clones and misses some; the assay was immunoSEQ multiplex PCR. The sample contains about 90,000 clones, 80% of which appear only once. The specimen was peripheral blood. These receptors were collected from a woman aged 70-85 years with acute or convalescent COVID-19.

The count of this clone is one. V is TRBV7-6 and J is TRBJ2-1; TRBD2 might be the D (6 bases). The V end was cut by 1 base, the J end by 0 bases, with 13 bases between. Germline CDR1 and CDR2: SGHVS and FNYEAQ. The CDR3 contains 17 residues. CDR3 amino acids: CASSLVGLSSSYNEQFF. The DNA for the CDR3 is TGTGCCAGCAGCTTAGTCGGACTATCTAGCTCCTACAATGAGCAGTTCTTC.

This clone was recorded once. The rearrangement uses TRBV29-1 and TRBJ1-2, with TRBD1 identical over 9 bases. Germline V gene data show CDR1 as SQVTM and CDR2 as ANQGSEA. Trimming took 6 bases from V and 8 from J; bases not matched to a gene: 4. This CDR3 is 11 amino acids long. The CDR3 DNA is TGCAGCGTGGACAGGGGCAGAGGCTACACCTTC. Amino acids: CSVDRGRGYTF.

This chain links TRBV19 with TRBJ2-3; 7 bases match TRBD2. V was pared by 4 bases and J by 5 bases, with 6 bases of the junction left unmatched. The CDR3 is 14 residues long. Germline-derived CDR1 and CDR2 are LNHDA and SQIVND (reference sequence). The CDR3 loop is CASSSRDYQDTQYF. As DNA, the CDR3 is TGTGCCAGTAGTAGCCGGGACTACCAAGATACGCAGTATTTT.

This chain joins TRBV5-1 and TRBJ1-1, with a tentative D call TRBD1 (6 bases). This CDR3 spans 14 amino acids. Trimming left V 7 bases short and J 3 bases short, with 16 bases between. Germline V CDR1 and CDR2: SGHRS, YFSETQ. The CDR3 region is CASRGGLIDTEAFF. The CDR3 region has the DNA TGCGCCAGCCGGGGGGGCTTAATCGACACTGAAGCTTTCTTT.

The chain's CDR3 is CASSQDRSGNTGELFF. CDR3 bases: TGTGCCAGCAGCCAAGACCGGAGCGGAAACACCGGGGAGCTGTTTTTT. The chain carries TRBV3-1 (or the pseudogene TRBV3-2) and TRBJ2-2; D possibly corresponds to TRBD2 (5 bases). V gave up 0 bases and J gave up 2 bases, with 10 bases separating them. Germline loops: CDR1 LGHDT, CDR2 YNNKEL (reference sequence). The CDR3 loop spans 16 amino acids.

On this clone itself: This CDR3 is also generated by other DNA sequences in the sample. The chain uses TRBV28 and TRBJ1-2, with D unresolved. V was cut by 1 base and J by 4 bases, with 4 bases left in between. The germline CDR1 and CDR2 sequences are MDHEN and SYDVKM. This CDR3 contains 12 residues. Written as DNA, the CDR3 is TGTGCCAGCAGTTTATCCGGCTATGGCTACACCTTC. This codes for CASSLSGYGYTF.

The chain is built from TRBV19 and TRBJ1-5; 8 bases are a match to TRBD1. This CDR3 region has 16 residues. The germline V gene has CDR1 LNHDA and CDR2 SQIVND (reference sequence). The V and J ends lost 6 bases and 1 base, in that order; junction bases with no gene match: 8. CDR3 sequence: CASRKTRTGSNQPQHF. Here the CDR3 DNA reads TGTGCCAGTAGAAAAACCCGGACAGGGAGCAATCAGCCCCAGCATTTT. Full variable domain (rest looked up from reference TRBV19 and TRBJ1-5): DGGITQSPKYLFRKEGQNVTLSCEQNLNHDAMYWYRQDPGQGLRLIYYSQIVNDFQKGDIAEGYSVSREKKESFPLTVTSAQKNPTAFYLCASRKTRTGSNQPQHFGDGTRLSIL.

This chain connects TRBV2 to TRBJ2-3; D is perhaps TRBD1 (5 bases). Trimming removed 2 bases from V and 3 bases from J, with 9 bases in between. CDR3 length: 14 amino acids. Germline V CDR1 and CDR2: SNHLY, FYNNEI. The DNA of the CDR3 is TGTGCCAGCAGTGAACAGGGTAGTACAGATACGCAGTATTTT. Protein: CASSEQGSTDTQYF.

The V and J genes are TRBV5-4 and TRBJ2-7; D is perhaps TRBD2 (6 bases). The germline V gene has CDR1 SGHNT and CDR2 YYREEE (reference sequence). The CDR3 has 15 residues. Between the trimmed V and J ends, which lost 0 bases and 1 base, there was a span of 11 bases. In DNA, the CDR3 is TGTGCCAGCAGCTTGGAAGGAGGGCAATCCTACGAGCAGTACTTC. Protein product: CASSLEGGQSYEQYF.

This chain uses TRBV12-3 or TRBV12-4 with TRBJ1-1, with TRBD1 as a possible D gene (5 bases). The V gene lost 5 bases and the J gene lost 3 bases, with 10 bases spanning the gap. This CDR3 region has 13 residues. The CDR3 DNA is TGTGCCAGCAGTGCGGGGGTCCACACTGAAGCTTTCTTT. Translation gives CASSAGVHTEAFF.

This rearrangement joins TRBV19 to TRBJ2-6; TRBD1 aligns across 9 bases. Germline CDR1 is LNHDA and CDR2 is SQIVND (reference sequence). V shed 6 bases, J shed 2 bases, and the junction held 11 bases outside the gene matches. The length of the CDR3 is 18 residues. The CDR3 nucleotides read TGTGCCAGTAGATGGTCCGGACAGGGGCGCCCTGGGGCCAACGTCCTGACTTTC. Its protein is CASRWSGQGRPGANVLTF.

The chain is built from TRBV28 and TRBJ2-3; TRBD2 agrees at 9 bases. V lost 6 bases and J lost 3; bases outside the gene matches: 10. The CDR3 has 16 amino acids. Germline V lookup: CDR1 MDHEN, CDR2 SYDVKM. The CDR3 DNA reads as TGTGCCAGCAGCCGCTTACCTAGCGGGGCGACAGATACGCAGTATTTT. It is translated as CASSRLPSGATDTQYF.

The chain carries TRBV10-3 and TRBJ1-5; 7 nucleotides agree with TRBD1. The germline gives CDR1 ENHRY, CDR2 SYGVKD. The CDR3 extends over 13 amino acids. Trimming removed 10 bases from V and 3 bases from J; junction bases left unmatched: 6. The CDR3 reads CATVGQPNQPQHF. The CDR3 DNA reads as TGTGCCACCGTGGGACAGCCCAATCAGCCCCAGCATTTT.

The chain is built from TRBV6-1 and TRBJ2-1, with 10 bases fitting TRBD1. The CDR3 has 16 amino acids. Trimming at V came to 4 bases and at J to 3 bases, leaving 6 bases not matched to a gene. Germline-derived CDR1 and CDR2 are MNHNS and SASEGT. The CDR3 DNA reads as TGTGCCAGCAGTGCTCGGAGGGACAGGGGCTACAATGAGCAGTTCTTC. It translates to CASSARRDRGYNEQFF.

This rearrangement joins TRBV28 to TRBJ2-7; TRBD1 is a possible D gene (5 bases). The CDR3 covers 14 residues. Looked up from germline, CDR1 is MDHEN and CDR2 is SYDVKM. The V end was cut by 3 bases, the J end by 3 bases, with 12 bases between. The CDR3 region is CASSFQGFDYEQYF. CDR3 nucleotides: TGTGCCAGCAGTTTTCAGGGATTTGACTACGAGCAGTACTTC.

The chain employs TRBV27 and TRBJ2-1, with 8 positions matching TRBD2. Per germline, CDR1 MNHEY and CDR2 SMNVEV (reference sequence). The CDR3 spans 13 residues. The ends lost 7 bases at V and 8 bases at J; junction bases unmatched: 7. In DNA form, the CDR3 reads TGTGCCAGCAATGACGGGAGGGCCTATGAGCAGTTCTTC. It codes for CASNDGRAYEQFF.

The V gene is TRBV18, the J gene TRBJ2-6; 9 bases fit TRBD1. The V segment lost 2 bases and the J segment 1 base; nucleotides outside the gene matches: 6. CDR3 length: 18 amino acids. The germline gives CDR1 KGHSH, CDR2 LQKENI. DNA of the CDR3: TGTGCCAGCTCACCAAGGGACAGGGTGACGTCTGGGGCCAACGTCCTGACTTTC. It yields the protein CASSPRDRVTSGANVLTF.

This chain joins TRBV10-1 and TRBJ1-5; D possibly corresponds to TRBD1 (5 bases). With 2 bases removed from V and 0 bases from J, the gap between germline ends came to 11 bases. In germline, CDR1 is WNHNN, CDR2 SYGVQD (reference sequence). The CDR3 sequence is 16 residues long. The CDR3 is CASSEDRQYSNQPQHF. The CDR3 DNA reads TGCGCCAGCAGTGAGGACAGACAATATAGCAATCAGCCCCAGCATTTT.

The rearrangement joins TRBV4-3 to TRBJ1-2, with D tentatively TRBD1 (5 bases). The length of the CDR3 is 16 residues. Germline CDR1 LGHNA, CDR2 YSLEER. V dropped 0 bases and J dropped 4 bases, with 15 bases sitting between them. In DNA, the CDR3 is TGCGCCAGCAGCCAAGATCGGCAGGGATCTTTCTATGGCTACACCTTC. This sequence encodes CASSQDRQGSFYGYTF.

The genes are TRBV19 and TRBJ1-2; a possible D gene is TRBD1 (5 bases). Germline V gene sequence: CDR1 LNHDA, CDR2 SQIVND (reference sequence). The CDR3 consists of 15 residues. V was cut by 5 bases and J by 1 base, with 14 bases left in between. CDR3 sequence reads: CASSSSTAHNYGYTF. CDR3 sequence (DNA): TGTGCCAGTAGTTCCTCGACAGCACATAACTATGGCTACACCTTC.

The J gene is TRBJ2-4, the V gene TRBV19, with a tentative D call TRBD2 (5 bases). This CDR3 region has 16 residues. The V gene's germline CDR1 is LNHDA and CDR2 SQIVND (reference sequence). The germline V and J ends were trimmed by 4 bases and 4 bases, with 17 bases remaining between them. CDR3 nucleotides: TGTGCCAGTAGTAACAGTGTCTCGGGGAAAAAAAACATTCAGTACTTC. Protein: CASSNSVSGKKNIQYF.

The chain employs TRBV7-9 and TRBJ1-6, with a possible D match to TRBD1 (5 bases). Germline assignment: CDR1 SEHNR and CDR2 FQNEAQ (reference sequence). V lost 4 bases and J 8 bases, leaving 15 bases between the germline ends. This CDR3 region has 15 residues. The DNA for the CDR3 is TGTGCCAGCAGCTCCTTGACTGGGGGGGATTCACCCCTCCACTTT. This sequence encodes CASSSLTGGDSPLHF. Combining the CDR3 with reference TRBV7-9 and TRBJ1-6 gives the whole variable domain DTGVSQNPRHKITKRGQNVTFRCDPISEHNRLYWYRQTLGQGPEFLTYFQNEAQLEKSRLLSDRFSAERPKGSFSTLEIQRTEQGDSAMYLCASSSLTGGDSPLHFGNGTRLTVT.

The chain joins TRBV12-2 to TRBJ2-7; the DNA was not used to check the table's D call, TRBD2. TRBV12-2 is a pseudogene segment. The CDR3 loop spans 13 amino acids. CDR3 nucleotide sequence: TGTGCAAGTCGCTTAACGGTCGGGTGCGAGCAGTACTTC. This encodes CASRLTVGCEQYF.

This clone was detected only a few times. The rearrangement links TRBV19 to TRBJ2-1, with TRBD2 matching 9 bases. CDR1 LNHDA and CDR2 SQIVND come from the germline V gene (reference sequence). This CDR3 has 13 residues. The V segment lost 6 bases and the J segment 7 bases; nucleotides outside the gene matches: 4. The DNA for the CDR3 is TGTGCCAGTAGGCCAGCGGGGGGAAATGAGCAGTTCTTC. Residues: CASRPAGGNEQFF.

The CDR3: CASSWGSATSSYEQYF. Written as DNA, the CDR3 is TGCGCCAGCAGCTGGGGGTCGGCGACTAGCTCCTACGAGCAGTACTTC. The chain is built from TRBV5-1 and TRBJ2-7, with a tentative D call TRBD2 (6 bases). The CDR3 consists of 16 residues. V lost 3 bases and J 0 bases, leaving 16 bases between the germline ends. The germline V gene has CDR1 SGHRS and CDR2 YFSETQ.

This clone showed up just once. J is TRBJ1-5 and V is TRBV28, with a tentative D call TRBD1 (6 bases). Germline CDR1 and CDR2: MDHEN and SYDVKM. With 4 bases removed from V and 3 bases from J, the gap between germline ends came to 16 bases. CDR3 size: 16 residues. CDR3: CASSSPQGQFNQPQHF. DNA of the CDR3: TGTGCCAGCAGTTCACCCCAGGGGCAGTTCAATCAGCCCCAGCATTTT. Full variable domain (missing parts from reference TRBV28 and TRBJ1-5): DVKVTQSSRYLVKRTGEKVFLECVQDMDHENMFWYRQDPGLGLRLIYFSYDVKMKEKGDIPEGYSVSREKKERFSLILESASTNQTSMYLCASSSPQGQFNQPQHFGDGTRLSIL.

The genes are TRBV6-5 and TRBJ2-1, with 11 bases identical to TRBD2. Germline V gene sequence: CDR1 MNHEY, CDR2 SVGAGI. This CDR3 comprises 16 residues. The V gene end was trimmed by 0 bases and the J gene end by 6 bases; junction bases not matched to a gene: 4. CDR3 nucleotides: TGTGCCAGCAGTTACTCTGGGACTAGCGGCGTCAATGAGCAGTTCTTC. It translates to CASSYSGTSGVNEQFF.

This clone appeared a few times. This chain links TRBV11-1 with TRBJ2-1; weak D call: TRBD2 (6 bases). V lost 4 bases and J lost 3, with 13 bases in between. CDR1 and CDR2 (germline): SGHAT, FQDESV (reference sequence). The CDR3 spans 15 residues. The CDR3 is CASSSVGTVYNEQFF. The CDR3 DNA sequence: TGTGCCAGCAGCTCTGTAGGGACTGTCTACAATGAGCAGTTCTTC.

This clone was found once. The chain couples TRBV6-5 to TRBJ1-1, with a possible D match to TRBD1 (6 bases). CDR1 MNHEY and CDR2 SVGAGI come from the germline V gene. V was clipped by 7 bases and J by 6 bases, with 18 bases between them. The CDR3 contains 14 residues. Here the CDR3 reads CASKLGGIRAEAFF. Here the CDR3 DNA reads TGTGCCAGCAAATTAGGGGGAATTAGGGCTGAAGCTTTCTTT.

V is TRBV6-5 and J is TRBJ2-7, with 9 nucleotides matching TRBD1. This CDR3 contains 13 residues. J gave up 5 bases and V 4 bases, and 3 bases lay outside the gene matches. CDR1 is MNHEY, CDR2 SVGAGI, per germline. CDR3 protein: CASSFRDRDEQYF. DNA for the CDR3: TGTGCCAGCAGTTTCCGGGACAGGGACGAGCAGTACTTC.

The rearrangement links TRBV28 to TRBJ2-3; 12 bases align to TRBD2. Trimming at V came to 8 bases and at J to 0 bases, leaving 6 bases not matched to a gene. This CDR3 has 16 residues. CDR1 and CDR2 from the germline V gene are MDHEN and SYDVKM. CDR3 in DNA: TGTGCCAGCTCCCGGACTAGCGGGACTAGCACAGATACGCAGTATTTT. Translated, it gives CASSRTSGTSTDTQYF. Based on the CDR3 plus reference TRBV28 and TRBJ2-3, the full variable domain is DVKVTQSSRYLVKRTGEKVFLECVQDMDHENMFWYRQDPGLGLRLIYFSYDVKMKEKGDIPEGYSVSREKKERFSLILESASTNQTSMYLCASSRTSGTSTDTQYFGPGTRLTVL.

Only a few counts were recorded for this clone. V and J are TRBV7-9 and TRBJ2-1; 7 bases are shared with TRBD1. This CDR3 comprises 14 residues. Trimming took 3 bases from V and 4 from J; bases not matched to a gene: 3. Per the germline V gene, CDR1 is SEHNR and CDR2 is FQNEAQ (reference sequence). This CDR3 reads CASSFEGAYNEQFF. Written as DNA, the CDR3 is TGTGCCAGCAGCTTCGAGGGGGCTTACAATGAGCAGTTCTTC.